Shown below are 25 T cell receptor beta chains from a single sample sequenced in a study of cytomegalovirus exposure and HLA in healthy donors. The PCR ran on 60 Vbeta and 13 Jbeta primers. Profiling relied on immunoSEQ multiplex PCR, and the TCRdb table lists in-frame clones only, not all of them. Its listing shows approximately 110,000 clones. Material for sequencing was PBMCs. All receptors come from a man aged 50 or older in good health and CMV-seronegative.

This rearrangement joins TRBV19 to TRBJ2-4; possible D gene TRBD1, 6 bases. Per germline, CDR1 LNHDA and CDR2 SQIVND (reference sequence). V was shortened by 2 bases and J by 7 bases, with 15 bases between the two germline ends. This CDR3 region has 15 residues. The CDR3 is CASSISWGPGNIQYF. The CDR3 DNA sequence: TGTGCCAGTAGTATATCTTGGGGGCCGGGGAACATTCAGTACTTC.

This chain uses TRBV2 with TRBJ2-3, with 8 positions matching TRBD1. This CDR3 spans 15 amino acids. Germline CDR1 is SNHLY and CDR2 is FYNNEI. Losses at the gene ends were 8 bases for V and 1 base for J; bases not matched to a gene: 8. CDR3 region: CASLPGGEGTDTQYF. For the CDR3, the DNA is TGTGCCAGCTTACCAGGGGGCGAGGGCACAGATACGCAGTATTTT.

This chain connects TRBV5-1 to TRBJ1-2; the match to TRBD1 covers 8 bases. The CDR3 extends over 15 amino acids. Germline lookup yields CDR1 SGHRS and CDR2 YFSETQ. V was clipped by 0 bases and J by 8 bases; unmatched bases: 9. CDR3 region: CASSLGRDRIRGYTF. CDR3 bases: TGCGCCAGCAGCTTGGGCCGGGACAGGATACGAGGCTACACCTTC.

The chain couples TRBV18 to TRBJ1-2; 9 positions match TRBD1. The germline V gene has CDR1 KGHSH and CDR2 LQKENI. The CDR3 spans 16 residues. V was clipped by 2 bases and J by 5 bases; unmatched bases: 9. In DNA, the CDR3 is TGTGCCAGCTCACCAACGGGACAGGGCTTCGGATATGGCTACACCTTC. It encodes CASSPTGQGFGYGYTF.

CDR3 in DNA: TGTGCCAGTAGTATCAGGGGGAACCTGGGCTACACCTTC. This encodes CASSIRGNLGYTF. V usage is TRBV19 and J usage is TRBJ1-2, with TRBD1 matching 7 bases. This CDR3 spans 13 amino acids. V dropped 3 bases and J dropped 8; count of bases not matched to a gene: 6. CDR1 and CDR2 from the germline V gene are LNHDA and SQIVND (reference sequence).

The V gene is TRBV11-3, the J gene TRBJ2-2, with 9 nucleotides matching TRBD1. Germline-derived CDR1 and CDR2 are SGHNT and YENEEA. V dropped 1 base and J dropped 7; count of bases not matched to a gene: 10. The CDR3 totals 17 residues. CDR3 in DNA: TGTGCCAGCAGCTTAGGCCCGACAGGGGGGAACGTCGGGGAGCTGTTTTTT. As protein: CASSLGPTGGNVGELFF.

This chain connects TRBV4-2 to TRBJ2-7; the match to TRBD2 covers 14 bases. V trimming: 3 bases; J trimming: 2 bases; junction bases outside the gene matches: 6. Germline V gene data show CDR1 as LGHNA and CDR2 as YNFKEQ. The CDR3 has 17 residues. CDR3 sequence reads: CASSQGTSGGAAYEQYF. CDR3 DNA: TGTGCCAGCAGCCAGGGGACTAGCGGGGGAGCAGCCTACGAGCAGTACTTC.

The CDR3 coding sequence is TGCAGCGTTGGAGACAGGGGCTACACTGAAGCTTTCTTT. Its translation: CSVGDRGYTEAFF. V is TRBV29-1 and J is TRBJ1-1; 8 bases are a match to TRBD1. The ends lost 4 bases at V and 3 bases at J; junction bases unmatched: 4. The CDR3 is 13 amino acids. CDR1 and CDR2 (germline): SQVTM, ANQGSEA.

CDR3 nucleotide sequence: TGTGCCATCAGTGAGGACAGGGGAAAAGCTTTCTTT. Its protein is CAISEDRGKAFF. The chain carries TRBV10-3 and TRBJ1-1; 8 bases are shared with TRBD1. Germline V gives CDR1 ENHRY, CDR2 SYGVKD. The CDR3 loop spans 12 amino acids. Trimming removed 2 bases from V and 9 bases from J; junction bases left unmatched: 2.

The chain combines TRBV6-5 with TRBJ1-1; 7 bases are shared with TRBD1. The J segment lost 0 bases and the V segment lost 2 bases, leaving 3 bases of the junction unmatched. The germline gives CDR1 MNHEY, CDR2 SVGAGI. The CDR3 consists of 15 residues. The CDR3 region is CASSYGGQMNTEAFF. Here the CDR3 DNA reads TGTGCCAGCAGTTACGGGGGACAGATGAACACTGAAGCTTTCTTT.

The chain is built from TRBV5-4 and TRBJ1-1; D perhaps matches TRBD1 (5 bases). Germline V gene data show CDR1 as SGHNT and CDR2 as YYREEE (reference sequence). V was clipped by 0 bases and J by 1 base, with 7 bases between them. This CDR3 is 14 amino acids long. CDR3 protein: CASSLAGGNTEAFF. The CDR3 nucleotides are TGTGCCAGCAGCTTGGCCGGGGGGAACACTGAAGCTTTCTTT.

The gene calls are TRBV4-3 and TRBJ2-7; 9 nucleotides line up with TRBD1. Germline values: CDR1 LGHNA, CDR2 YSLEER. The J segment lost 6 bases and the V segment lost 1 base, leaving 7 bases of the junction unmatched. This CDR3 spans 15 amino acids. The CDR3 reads CASSQALDRGGEQYF. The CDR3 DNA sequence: TGCGCCAGCAGCCAAGCTTTGGACAGGGGTGGCGAGCAGTACTTC.

CDR3 sequence (DNA): TGTGGTACTACATCGAGCACCGGGGAGCTGTTTTTT. Residues: CGTTSSTGELFF. The genes are TRBV27 and TRBJ2-2, with unresolved D. CDR1 and CDR2 from the germline V gene are MNHEY and SMNVEV (reference sequence). This CDR3 contains 12 residues.

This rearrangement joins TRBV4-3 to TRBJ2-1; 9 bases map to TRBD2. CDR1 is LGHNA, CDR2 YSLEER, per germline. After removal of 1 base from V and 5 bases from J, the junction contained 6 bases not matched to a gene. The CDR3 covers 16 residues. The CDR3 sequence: CASSQVSRLADNEQFF. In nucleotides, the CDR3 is TGCGCCAGCAGCCAAGTTAGTCGACTAGCGGACAATGAGCAGTTCTTC.

The CDR3 sequence is CASSLGTGLDTEAFF. DNA of the CDR3: TGCGCCAGCAGCTTGGGGACAGGGCTGGACACTGAAGCTTTCTTT. The V and J genes are TRBV5-1 and TRBJ1-1; 8 bases are a match to TRBD1. The CDR3 runs 15 residues. V was clipped by 0 bases and J by 3 bases; unmatched bases: 4. Germline assignment: CDR1 SGHRS and CDR2 YFSETQ.

CDR3: CASSLRNEQFF. The DNA of the CDR3 is TGTGCCAGCAGCCTGCGGAATGAGCAGTTCTTC. This sequence joins TRBV5-4 and TRBJ2-1; D not resolved. Trimming shortened V by 4 bases and J by 7 bases, and 6 bases separated the two germline ends. This CDR3 has 11 residues. The germline gives CDR1 SGHNT, CDR2 YYREEE (reference sequence).

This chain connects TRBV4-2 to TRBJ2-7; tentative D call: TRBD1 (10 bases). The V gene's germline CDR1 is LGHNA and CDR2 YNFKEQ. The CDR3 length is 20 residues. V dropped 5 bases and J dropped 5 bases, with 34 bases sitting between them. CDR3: CASSSRQGASSGAAHNEQYF. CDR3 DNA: TGTGCCAGCAGCTCCCGACAGGGGGCGTCTAGCGGGGCGGCCCACAACGAGCAGTACTTC.

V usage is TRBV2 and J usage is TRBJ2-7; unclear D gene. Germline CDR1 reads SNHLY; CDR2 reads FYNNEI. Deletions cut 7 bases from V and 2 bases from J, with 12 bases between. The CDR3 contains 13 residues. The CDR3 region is CASTRTDAYEQYF. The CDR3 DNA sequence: TGTGCCAGCACGCGAACAGACGCCTACGAGCAGTACTTC.

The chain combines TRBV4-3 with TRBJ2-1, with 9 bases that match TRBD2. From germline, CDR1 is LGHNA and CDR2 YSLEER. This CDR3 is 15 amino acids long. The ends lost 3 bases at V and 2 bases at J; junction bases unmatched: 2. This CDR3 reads CASSHLAGTYNEQFF. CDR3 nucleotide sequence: TGCGCCAGCAGCCACCTAGCGGGAACCTACAATGAGCAGTTCTTC.

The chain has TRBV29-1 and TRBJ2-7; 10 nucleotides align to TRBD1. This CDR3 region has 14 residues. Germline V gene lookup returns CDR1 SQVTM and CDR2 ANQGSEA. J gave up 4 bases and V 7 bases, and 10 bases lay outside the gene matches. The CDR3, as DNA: TGCAGCGCACGTTTCCGGGACAGGGGTTACGAGCAGTACTTC. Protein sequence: CSARFRDRGYEQYF.

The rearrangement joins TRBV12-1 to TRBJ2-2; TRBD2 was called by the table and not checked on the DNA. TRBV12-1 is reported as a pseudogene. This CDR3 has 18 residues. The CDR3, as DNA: TGTGCCAGCAGTGACACTAGCTTAGGAGAAGTCGACACCGGGGAGCTGTTTTTT. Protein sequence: CASSDTSLGEVDTGELFF.

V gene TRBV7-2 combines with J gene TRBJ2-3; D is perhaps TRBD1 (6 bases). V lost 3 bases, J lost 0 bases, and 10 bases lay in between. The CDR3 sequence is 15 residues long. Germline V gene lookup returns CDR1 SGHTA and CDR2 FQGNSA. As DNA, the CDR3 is TGTGCCAGCAGCTTCACAGGGCTAAGCACAGATACGCAGTATTTT. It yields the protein CASSFTGLSTDTQYF. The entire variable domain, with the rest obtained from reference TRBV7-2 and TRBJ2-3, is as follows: GAGVSQSPSNKVTEKGKDVELRCDPISGHTALYWYRQSLGQGLEFLIYFQGNSAPDKSGLPSDRFSAERTGGSVSTLTIQRTQQEDSAVYLCASSFTGLSTDTQYFGPGTRLTVL.

In nucleotides, the CDR3 is TGTGCCAGCACCGTTGGGGCTACGATCACAGATACGCAGTATTTT. Its translation is CASTVGATITDTQYF. The chain recombines TRBV25-1 with TRBJ2-3, with D possibly matching TRBD1 (5 bases). The CDR3 covers 15 residues. V was trimmed by 7 bases and J by 2 bases, leaving 16 bases between them. CDR1 is MGHDK, CDR2 SYGVNS, per germline.

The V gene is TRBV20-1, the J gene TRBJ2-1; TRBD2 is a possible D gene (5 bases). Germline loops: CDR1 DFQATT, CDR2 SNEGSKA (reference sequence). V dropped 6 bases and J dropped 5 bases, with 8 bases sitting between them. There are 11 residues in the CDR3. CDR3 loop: CSAVGDNEQFF. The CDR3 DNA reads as TGCAGTGCAGTCGGGGACAATGAGCAGTTCTTC.

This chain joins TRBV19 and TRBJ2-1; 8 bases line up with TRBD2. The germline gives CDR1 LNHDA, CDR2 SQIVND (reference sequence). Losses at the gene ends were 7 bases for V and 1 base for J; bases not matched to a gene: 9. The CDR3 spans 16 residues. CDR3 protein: CASTPRASGSYNEQFF. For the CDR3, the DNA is TGTGCCAGTACCCCGCGGGCTAGCGGGTCCTACAATGAGCAGTTCTTC.